These T cell receptor beta chains were read from a single sample in a study of shared clonotypes between healthy human individuals. TCRdb's table, derived via immunoSEQ multiplex PCR, lists solely in-frame clones and lacks some. Of about 2.2 million clones in the sample, about 94% were seen once. The sequenced sample consisted of naive CD8+ T cells from PBMCs. These TCRs come from a man aged 18 to 29 in good health. Some clones in this sample may be carry-over from other donors' samples. CDR3s include the opening cysteine and the closing phenylalanine or tryptophan. D genes are given only for firm matches.

>TRBV7-9|TRBJ2-7|.
CASSLEPGSFYEQYF
TGTGCCAGCAGCTTAGAACCGGGTAGCTTCTACGAGCAGTACTTC
>TRBV9|TRBJ2-3|.
CASSVVGGLGTDTQYF
TGTGCCAGCAGCGTAGTAGGCGGTCTCGGCACAGATACGCAGTATTTT
>TRBV9|TRBJ2-3|.
CASSVELEGYTDTQYF
TGTGCCAGCAGCGTAGAACTAGAAGGGTACACAGATACGCAGTATTTT
>TRBV11-2|TRBJ2-7|.
CASSGGPGGEQYF
TGTGCCAGCAGCGGGGGACCGGGCGGCGAGCAGTACTTC
>TRBV11-2|TRBJ1-5|.
CASSLTGVGQPQHF
TGTGCCAGCAGCCTGACCGGTGTGGGTCAGCCCCAGCATTTT
>TRBV27|TRBJ2-7|.
CASSPRSRAYYEQYF
TGTGCCAGCAGTCCGCGCTCCCGGGCTTATTACGAGCAGTACTTC
>TRBV7-2|TRBJ2-7|.
CASSLVGDYSYEQYF
TGTGCCAGCAGCTTAGTAGGTGACTACTCCTACGAGCAGTACTTC
>TRBV28|TRBJ2-1|TRBD1
CASSRGQSLYNEQFF
TGTGCCAGCAGTCGGGGACAGTCCCTTTACAATGAGCAGTTCTTC
>TRBV5-1|TRBJ1-2|TRBD1
CASTLRTGGHPNYGYTF
TGCGCCAGCACCCTGAGGACAGGGGGCCACCCAAACTATGGCTACACCTTC
>TRBV5-1|TRBJ1-2|.
CASSLDAGRANYGYTF
TGCGCCAGCAGCTTGGACGCCGGACGGGCTAACTATGGCTACACCTTC
>TRBV19|TRBJ1-1|.
CASSIGQGSLNTEAFF
TGTGCCAGTAGTATTGGGCAGGGCTCCTTGAACACTGAAGCTTTCTTT
>TRBV27|TRBJ2-1|TRBD2
CASSLSGTSGRRGQFF
TGTGCCAGCAGTTTATCAGGGACTAGCGGGAGGAGGGGGCAGTTCTTC
>TRBV27|TRBJ2-7|TRBD1
CASSLRTGTEQYF
TGTGCCAGCAGTTTACGGACAGGGACAGAGCAGTACTTC
>TRBV5-6|TRBJ2-1|TRBD2
CASSFLLAGGRTHEQFF
TGTGCCAGCAGCTTTTTACTAGCGGGAGGGCGGACCCATGAGCAGTTCTTC
>TRBV6-1|TRBJ1-1|.
CASSEASVMNTEAFF
TGTGCCAGCAGTGAAGCGTCAGTGATGAACACTGAAGCTTTCTTT
>TRBV28|TRBJ2-7|.
CASSLWRVDYEQYF
TGTGCCAGCAGTTTATGGAGGGTAGACTACGAGCAGTACTTC
>TRBV27|TRBJ2-2|.
CASSFLLPSHTGELFF
TGTGCCAGCAGTTTTCTTCTACCGAGTCACACCGGGGAGCTGTTTTTT
>TRBV5-1|TRBJ1-1|.
CASSRAPKNTEAFF
TGCGCCAGCAGCAGAGCGCCGAAGAACACTGAAGCTTTCTTT
>TRBV10-3|TRBJ2-7|TRBD2
CAITPGLAGSNEQYF
TGTGCCATCACGCCGGGACTAGCGGGAAGTAACGAGCAGTACTTC
>TRBV5-4|TRBJ1-2|.
CASPGPYGYTF
TGTGCCAGCCCGGGGCCCTATGGCTACACCTTC
>TRBV27|TRBJ2-7|.
CASSFDTGVFYEQYF
TGTGCCAGCAGTTTTGATACGGGAGTTTTCTACGAGCAGTACTTC
>TRBV29-1|TRBJ2-7|TRBD1
CSVWTGDSYEQYF
TGCAGCGTCTGGACAGGGGACTCCTACGAGCAGTACTTC